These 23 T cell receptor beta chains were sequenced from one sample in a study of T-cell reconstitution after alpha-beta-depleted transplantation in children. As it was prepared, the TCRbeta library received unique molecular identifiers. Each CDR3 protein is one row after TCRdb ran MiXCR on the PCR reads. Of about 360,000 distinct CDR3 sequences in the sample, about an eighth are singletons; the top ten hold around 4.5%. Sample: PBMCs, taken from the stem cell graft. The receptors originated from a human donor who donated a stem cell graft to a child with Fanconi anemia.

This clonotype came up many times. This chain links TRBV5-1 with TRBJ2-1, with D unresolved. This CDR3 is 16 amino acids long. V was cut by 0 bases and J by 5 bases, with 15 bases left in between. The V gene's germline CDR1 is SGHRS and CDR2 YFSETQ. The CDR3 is CASSLVGSADDNEQFF. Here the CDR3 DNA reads TGCGCCAGCAGCTTGGTCGGATCCGCGGATGACAATGAGCAGTTCTTC.

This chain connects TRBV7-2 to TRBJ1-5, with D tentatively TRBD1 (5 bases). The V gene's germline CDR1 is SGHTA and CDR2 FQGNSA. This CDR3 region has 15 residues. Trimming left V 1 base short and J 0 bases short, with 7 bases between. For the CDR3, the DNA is TGTGCCAGCAGCTTAGGGACAAATAGCAATCAGCCCCAGCATTTT. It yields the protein CASSLGTNSNQPQHF.

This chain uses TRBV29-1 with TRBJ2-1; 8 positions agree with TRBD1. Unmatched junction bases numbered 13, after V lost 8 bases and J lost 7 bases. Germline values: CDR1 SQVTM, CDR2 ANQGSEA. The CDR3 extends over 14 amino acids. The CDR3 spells CSTRGQGKRNEQFF. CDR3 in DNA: TGCAGCACCCGCGGACAGGGAAAAAGGAATGAGCAGTTCTTC.

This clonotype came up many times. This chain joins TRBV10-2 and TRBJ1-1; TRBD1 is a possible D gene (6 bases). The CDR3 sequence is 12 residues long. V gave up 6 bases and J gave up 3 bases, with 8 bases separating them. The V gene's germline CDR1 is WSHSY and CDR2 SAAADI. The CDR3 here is CASRGGYTEAFF. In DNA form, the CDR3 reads TGCGCCAGCAGAGGGGGGTACACTGAAGCTTTCTTT.

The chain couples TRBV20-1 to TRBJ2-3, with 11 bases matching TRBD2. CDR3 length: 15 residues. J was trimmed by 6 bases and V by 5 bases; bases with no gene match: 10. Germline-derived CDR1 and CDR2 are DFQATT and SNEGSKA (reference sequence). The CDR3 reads CSAPIHSGGDDTQYF. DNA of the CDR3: TGCAGTGCTCCGATACATAGCGGGGGGGATGATACGCAGTATTTT.

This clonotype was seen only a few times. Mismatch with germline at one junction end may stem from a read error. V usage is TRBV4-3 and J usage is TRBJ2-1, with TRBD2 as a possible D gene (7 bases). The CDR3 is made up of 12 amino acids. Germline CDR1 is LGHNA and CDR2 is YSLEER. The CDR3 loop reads CASSRGDKEQFF. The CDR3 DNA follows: TGCGCCAGCTCCCGGGGGGACAAAGAGCAGTTCTTC.

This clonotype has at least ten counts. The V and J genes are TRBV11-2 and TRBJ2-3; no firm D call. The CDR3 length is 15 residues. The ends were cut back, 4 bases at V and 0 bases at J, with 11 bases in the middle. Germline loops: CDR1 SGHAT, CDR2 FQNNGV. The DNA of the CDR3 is TGTGCCAGCAGCTCGCAGCCTGCAAGCACAGATACGCAGTATTTT. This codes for CASSSQPASTDTQYF.

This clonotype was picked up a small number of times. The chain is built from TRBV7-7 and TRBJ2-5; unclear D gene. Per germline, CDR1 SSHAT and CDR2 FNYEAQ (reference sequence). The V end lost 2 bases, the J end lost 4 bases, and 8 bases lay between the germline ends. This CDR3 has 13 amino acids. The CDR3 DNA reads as TGTGCCAGCAGCTTAAACCTGGGAGAGACCCAGTACTTC. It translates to CASSLNLGETQYF.

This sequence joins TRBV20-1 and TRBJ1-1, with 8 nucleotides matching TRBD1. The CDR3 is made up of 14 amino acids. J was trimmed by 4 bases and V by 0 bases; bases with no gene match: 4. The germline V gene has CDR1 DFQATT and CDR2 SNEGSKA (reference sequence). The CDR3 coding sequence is TGCAGTGCTAGAGATACAGGGGGAACCACTGAAGCTTTCTTT. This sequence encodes CSARDTGGTTEAFF.

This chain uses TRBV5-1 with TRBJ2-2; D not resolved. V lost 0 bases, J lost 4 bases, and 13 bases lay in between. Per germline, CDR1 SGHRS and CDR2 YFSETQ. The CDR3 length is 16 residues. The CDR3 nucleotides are TGCGCCAGCAGCTTGGGACCCGCAACCATCACCGGGGAGCTGTTTTTT. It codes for CASSLGPATITGELFF.

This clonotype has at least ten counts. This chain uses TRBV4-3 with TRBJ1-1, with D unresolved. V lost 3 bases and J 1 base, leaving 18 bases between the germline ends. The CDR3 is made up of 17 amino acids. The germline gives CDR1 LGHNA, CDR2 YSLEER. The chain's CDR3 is CASSHLTGRGKNTEAFF. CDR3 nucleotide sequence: TGCGCCAGCAGCCACCTAACCGGACGGGGTAAGAACACTGAAGCTTTCTTT.

DNA for the CDR3: TGTGCCAGCAGTTACGGTGGGGCCTTGACTGAAGCTTTCTTT. This encodes CASSYGGALTEAFF. V is TRBV6-2 or TRBV6-3 and J is TRBJ1-1; D possibly corresponds to TRBD1 (5 bases). V dropped 2 bases and J dropped 5 bases, with 12 bases sitting between them. The CDR3 has 14 amino acids. The V gene's germline CDR1 is MNHEY and CDR2 SVGEGT.

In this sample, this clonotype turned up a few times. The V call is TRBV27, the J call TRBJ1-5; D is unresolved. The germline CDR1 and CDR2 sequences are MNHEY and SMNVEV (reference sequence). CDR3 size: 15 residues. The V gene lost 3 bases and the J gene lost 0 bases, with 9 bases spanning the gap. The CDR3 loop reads CASSFSWVSNQPQHF. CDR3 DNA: TGTGCCAGCAGTTTCTCATGGGTTAGCAATCAGCCCCAGCATTTT.

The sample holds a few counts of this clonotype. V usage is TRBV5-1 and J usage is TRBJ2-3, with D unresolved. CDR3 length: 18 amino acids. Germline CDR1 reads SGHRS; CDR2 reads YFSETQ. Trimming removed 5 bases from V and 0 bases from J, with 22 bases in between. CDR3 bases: TGCGCCAGCAGGTTCCGGGCCACTCAGATAGAAAGCACAGATACGCAGTATTTT. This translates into CASRFRATQIESTDTQYF.

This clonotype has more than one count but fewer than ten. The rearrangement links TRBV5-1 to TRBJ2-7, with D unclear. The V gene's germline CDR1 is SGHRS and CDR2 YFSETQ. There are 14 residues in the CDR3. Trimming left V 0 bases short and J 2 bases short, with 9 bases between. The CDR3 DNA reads TGCGCCAGCAGCTTGGCCGCAGGAACCTACGAGCAGTACGTC. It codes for CASSLAAGTYEQYV.

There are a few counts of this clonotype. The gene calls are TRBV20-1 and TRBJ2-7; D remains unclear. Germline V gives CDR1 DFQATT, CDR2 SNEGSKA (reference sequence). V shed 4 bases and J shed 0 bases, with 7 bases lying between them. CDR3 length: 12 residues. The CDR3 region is CSAKKNSYEQYF. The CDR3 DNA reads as TGCAGTGCTAAGAAGAACTCCTACGAGCAGTACTTC.

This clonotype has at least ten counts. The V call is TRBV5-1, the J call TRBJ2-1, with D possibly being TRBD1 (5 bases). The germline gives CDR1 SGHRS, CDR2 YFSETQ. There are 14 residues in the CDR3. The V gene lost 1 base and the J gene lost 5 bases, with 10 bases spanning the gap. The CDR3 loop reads CASSLTAGNNEQFF. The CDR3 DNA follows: TGCGCCAGCAGCTTGACGGCAGGGAACAATGAGCAGTTCTTC.

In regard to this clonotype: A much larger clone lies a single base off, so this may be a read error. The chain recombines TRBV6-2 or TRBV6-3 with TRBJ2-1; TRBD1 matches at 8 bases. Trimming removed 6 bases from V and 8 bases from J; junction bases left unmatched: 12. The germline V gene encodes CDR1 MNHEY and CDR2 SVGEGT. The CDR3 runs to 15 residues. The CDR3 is CASRPGQGITDEQFF. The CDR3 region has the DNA TGTGCCAGCAGGCCCGGACAGGGAATCACAGATGAGCAGTTCTTC.

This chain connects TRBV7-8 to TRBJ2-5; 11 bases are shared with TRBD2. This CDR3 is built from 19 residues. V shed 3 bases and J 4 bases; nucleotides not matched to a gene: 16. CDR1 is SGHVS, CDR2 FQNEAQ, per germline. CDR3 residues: CASSFVTSGVNVFIETQYF. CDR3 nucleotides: TGTGCCAGCAGCTTCGTGACTAGCGGGGTTAACGTCTTTATAGAGACCCAGTACTTC. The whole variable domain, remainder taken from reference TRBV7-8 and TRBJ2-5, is GAGVSQSPRYKVAKRGQDVALRCDPISGHVSLFWYQQALGQGPEFLTYFQNEAQLDKSGLPSDRFFAERPEGSVSTLKIQRTQQEDSAVYLCASSFVTSGVNVFIETQYFGPGTRLLVL.

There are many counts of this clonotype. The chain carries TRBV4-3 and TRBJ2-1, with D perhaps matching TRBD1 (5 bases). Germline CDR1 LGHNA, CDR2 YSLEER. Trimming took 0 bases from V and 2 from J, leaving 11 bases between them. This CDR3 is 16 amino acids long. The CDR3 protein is CASSQDVQGTYNEQFF. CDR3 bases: TGCGCCAGCAGCCAAGACGTTCAGGGCACCTACAATGAGCAGTTCTTC.

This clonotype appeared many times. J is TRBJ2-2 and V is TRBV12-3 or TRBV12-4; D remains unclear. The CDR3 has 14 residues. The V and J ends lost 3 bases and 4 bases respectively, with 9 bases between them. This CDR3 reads CASSLGPGTGELFF. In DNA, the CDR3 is TGTGCCAGCAGTTTGGGTCCGGGCACCGGGGAGCTGTTTTTT.

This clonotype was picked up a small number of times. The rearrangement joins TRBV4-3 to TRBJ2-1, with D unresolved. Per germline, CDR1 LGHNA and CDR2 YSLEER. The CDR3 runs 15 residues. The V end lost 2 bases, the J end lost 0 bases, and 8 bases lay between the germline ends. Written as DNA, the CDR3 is TGCGCCAGCAGCCAATCCCGGAGCTCCTACAATGAGCAGTTCTTC. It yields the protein CASSQSRSSYNEQFF.

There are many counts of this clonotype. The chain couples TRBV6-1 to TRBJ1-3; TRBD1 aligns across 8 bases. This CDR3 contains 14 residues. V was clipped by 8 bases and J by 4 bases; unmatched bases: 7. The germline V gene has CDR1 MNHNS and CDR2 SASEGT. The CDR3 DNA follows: TGTGCCAGCGGACAGGGAGCCGGGGGAAACACCATATATTTT. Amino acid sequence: CASGQGAGGNTIYF.